The 13 T cell receptor beta chains in this list originate from one sample, sequenced in a study of T cell repertoires in cytomegalovirus infection. TCRdb reprocessed the reads with MiXCR, giving one entry per CDR3 protein. The repertoire holds about 200,000 distinct CDR3 sequences, with nearly 9.5% as singletons. The specimen was PBMCs. These receptors were collected from a human donor in good health (CMV status not recorded). Some clones in this sample may be carry-over from other donors' samples.

The table lists this clonotype with many counts. This sequence joins TRBV7-2 and TRBJ2-2; D uncertain. From germline, CDR1 is SGHTA and CDR2 FQGNSA. There are 15 residues in the CDR3. The germline V and J ends were trimmed by 2 bases and 7 bases, with 14 bases remaining between them. The CDR3 region is CASSLTGVYGGELFF. Written as DNA, the CDR3 is TGTGCCAGCAGCTTAACTGGGGTCTATGGCGGGGAGCTGTTTTTT.

This clonotype was observed a few times. The rearrangement joins TRBV20-1 to TRBJ1-5; 9 nucleotides align to TRBD1. The CDR3 extends over 17 amino acids. The trim removed 0 bases at V and 7 bases at J, leaving 13 bases unmatched. The germline CDR1 and CDR2 sequences are DFQATT and SNEGSKA (reference sequence). CDR3: CSARDRNRTGVWQPQHF. DNA for the CDR3: TGCAGTGCTAGAGATCGAAACAGGACAGGGGTTTGGCAGCCCCAGCATTTT.

This clonotype was counted many times. The rearrangement uses TRBV7-2 and TRBJ2-7, with 12 positions matching TRBD2. CDR3 size: 16 residues. The ends lost 5 bases at V and 4 bases at J; junction bases unmatched: 9. Germline-derived CDR1 and CDR2 are SGHTA and FQGNSA. Here the CDR3 reads CASSRTSGISTYEQYF. CDR3 DNA sequence: TGTGCCAGCAGCCGGACTAGCGGGATTTCCACATACGAGCAGTACTTC.

The chain has TRBV24-1 and TRBJ1-5; 7 bases align to TRBD1. This CDR3 region has 16 residues. The germline V gene encodes CDR1 KGHDR and CDR2 SFDVKD. V shed 3 bases and J 2 bases; nucleotides not matched to a gene: 6. Here the CDR3 reads CATSDASGGGNQPQHF. For the CDR3, the DNA is TGTGCCACCAGTGATGCCTCAGGGGGTGGCAATCAGCCCCAGCATTTT.

This chain uses TRBV28 with TRBJ1-2, with D possibly TRBD1 on 6 matching bases. The V end lost 5 bases, the J end lost 5 bases, and 15 bases lay between the germline ends. Germline CDR1 and CDR2: MDHEN and SYDVKM. The CDR3 extends over 14 amino acids. Here the CDR3 DNA reads TGTGCCAGCAGTCCCCTTAACAGGGTGTATGGCTACACCTTC. Translated: CASSPLNRVYGYTF.

This clonotype has more than one count but fewer than ten. This chain joins TRBV6-2 or TRBV6-3 and TRBJ2-2, with 9 bases identical to TRBD1. Germline V CDR1 and CDR2: MNHEY, SVGEGT. This CDR3 spans 17 amino acids. The junction had 8 bases not matched to a gene; V was cut back by 6 bases and J by 0 bases. The CDR3 DNA reads as TGTGCCAGCAGAAAAGCCGGGACAGGGACGAACACCGGGGAGCTGTTTTTT. Protein product: CASRKAGTGTNTGELFF.

Many counts were recorded for this clonotype. CDR3 DNA: TGTGCCAGCAGCTTAGTCCTGCAGTCTAATGGCTACACCTTC. Amino acids: CASSLVLQSNGYTF. The chain is built from TRBV7-2 and TRBJ1-2; D is unresolved. Per the germline V gene, CDR1 is SGHTA and CDR2 is FQGNSA. Trimming took 1 base from V and 6 from J, leaving 12 bases between them. CDR3 length equals 14 residues.

For this clonotype: A much larger clone lies one base from this, so it may be a read error. V is TRBV28 and J is TRBJ1-2, with 7 bases fitting TRBD1. The germline gives CDR1 MDHEN, CDR2 SYDVKM. The CDR3 contains 17 residues. V shed 5 bases, J shed 8 bases, and the junction held 20 bases outside the gene matches. The CDR3 region is CASSPGPGGNYYVGYTF. For the CDR3, the DNA is TGTGCCAGCAGTCCCGGGCCAGGGGGTAATTACTATGTGGGCTACACCTTC.

This clonotype was seen ten or more times. The chain uses TRBV12-3 or TRBV12-4 and TRBJ1-1; D is ambiguous. Trimming removed 6 bases from V and 5 bases from J, with 13 bases in between. The CDR3 is made up of 13 amino acids. CDR3 amino acids: CASRSGLGTEAFF. DNA of the CDR3: TGTGCCAGCAGATCGGGGTTAGGGACTGAAGCTTTCTTT.

The chain couples TRBV5-6 to TRBJ2-1, with TRBD2 matching 14 bases. This CDR3 spans 15 amino acids. Germline CDR1 is SGHDT and CDR2 is YYEEEE. V lost 3 bases to trimming and J lost 9 bases; unmatched junction nucleotides: 5. The DNA of the CDR3 is TGTGCCAGCAGCTCGCGGACTAGCGGGAGGCGTGAGCAGTTCTTC. It specifies CASSSRTSGRREQFF.

This clonotype was picked up a small number of times. This chain uses TRBV20-1 with TRBJ2-3; TRBD2 is a possible D gene (6 bases). The CDR3 totals 14 residues. Looked up from germline, CDR1 is DFQATT and CDR2 is SNEGSKA (reference sequence). Trimming stripped 0 bases from V and 9 bases from J, with 16 bases between. CDR3 protein: CSARDLETSRTQYF. DNA for the CDR3: TGCAGTGCTAGAGATCTCGAGACTAGTAGGACGCAGTATTTT.

At least ten counts were recorded for this clonotype. The chain combines TRBV10-3 with TRBJ2-2; D is undetermined. The CDR3 consists of 14 residues. V lost 4 bases and J lost 6, with 12 bases in between. Germline CDR1 and CDR2: ENHRY and SYGVKD. The CDR3 region has the DNA TGTGCCATCAGTGGTGGAGTTGAGGCCGGGGAGCTGTTTTTT. Translated: CAISGGVEAGELFF.

The sample holds many counts of this clonotype. The chain carries TRBV12-3 or TRBV12-4 and TRBJ1-1, with TRBD1 matching 7 bases. V was clipped by 4 bases and J by 2 bases; unmatched bases: 4. The CDR3 runs to 14 residues. CDR3 residues: CASSWDSPNTEAFF. In DNA form, the CDR3 reads TGTGCCAGCAGTTGGGACAGCCCTAACACTGAAGCTTTCTTT.